This TCR beta chain was retrieved from a study of control samples from healthy donors and cancer patients. This clone was recorded once. Only in-frame clones appear in the TCRdb table, and some are missing; sequencing was by immunoSEQ multiplex PCR. The table shows 65,000 to 100,000 clones, with 75% to 95% occurring only once. Trimming removed 4 bases at V and 1 base at J, with 5 bases between. Germline assignment: CDR1 SNHLY and CDR2 FYNNEI. CDR3 size: 12 residues. The origin of this receptor is a man aged 50-59 years in good health. Sequenced input: blood. The chain uses TRBV2 and TRBJ2-7, with D uncertain. The CDR3 DNA sequence: TGTGCCAGCAGTGCTGGGTCCTACGAGCAGTACTTC. Translating gives CASSAGSYEQYF.